The next 5 T cell receptor beta chains were all read from a single sample in a study of blood T cell repertoires in COVID-19. Clones were read by immunoSEQ multiplex PCR, and TCRdb kept only the in-frame ones, dropping some. The sample includes 30,000 to 40,000 clones, around 84% of them seen just once. Material: peripheral blood. These receptors were taken from a man aged 70-80 years with acute or convalescent COVID-19.

The chain employs TRBV9 and TRBJ2-7; D may be TRBD2 (6 bases). Germline assignment: CDR1 SGDLS and CDR2 YYNGEE. The length of the CDR3 is 13 residues. Between the trimmed V and J ends, which lost 0 bases and 5 bases, there was a span of 9 bases. The CDR3 DNA reads as TGTGCCAGCAGCGTAGCATGGACTAACGAGCAGTACTTC. Amino acid sequence: CASSVAWTNEQYF.

The rearrangement uses TRBV6-2 or TRBV6-3 and TRBJ2-3, with a weak D call TRBD2 (6 bases). V was shortened by 2 bases and J by 9 bases, with 24 bases between the two germline ends. The CDR3 runs to 17 residues. The germline V gene encodes CDR1 MNHEY and CDR2 SVGEGT. The CDR3 DNA sequence: TGTGCCAGCAGTTACCCCCAGACCGGGACTCTCTCTTACACGCAGTATTTT. Encoded protein: CASSYPQTGTLSYTQYF.

J is TRBJ1-1 and V is TRBV11-3; D is possibly TRBD1 (5 bases). The CDR3 has 14 amino acids. The V and J ends lost 5 bases and 1 base respectively, with 11 bases between them. Germline-derived CDR1 and CDR2 are SGHNT and YENEEA. The DNA for the CDR3 is TGTGCCAGCAGCCAAACAGGTGGGAACACTGAAGCTTTCTTT. Protein: CASSQTGGNTEAFF.

This chain connects TRBV11-2 to TRBJ1-3; TRBD1 might be the D (5 bases). In germline, CDR1 is SGHAT, CDR2 FQNNGV. Trimming left V 6 bases short and J 4 bases short, with 16 bases between. This CDR3 has 15 residues. The CDR3 nucleotides read TGTGCCAGCAGTCCAGACAGAATCGGAGGAAACACCATATATTTT. Its protein is CASSPDRIGGNTIYF.

Only one count was recorded for this clone. V and J are TRBV5-1 and TRBJ1-5, with D possibly matching TRBD1 (5 bases). The CDR3 totals 15 residues. Per germline, CDR1 SGHRS and CDR2 YFSETQ. The V end was cut by 4 bases, the J end by 7 bases, with 18 bases between. In DNA form, the CDR3 reads TGCGCCAGCAGCCCAACGGGGGGGATTGAGCAGCCCCAGCATTTT. Translation gives CASSPTGGIEQPQHF.